The text below deals with one TCR beta chain. The data originate from a study of shared clonotypes between healthy human individuals. The CDR3 is 16 amino acids. V dropped 1 base and J dropped 1; count of bases not matched to a gene: 7. Germline V gene lookup returns CDR1 SNHLY and CDR2 FYNNEI. Sorted-subset replicate PCRs used approximately 190 ng of genomic DNA. This amount corresponded to tens of thousands of T cell genomes. The table came from immunoSEQ multiplex PCR; TCRdb's copy has only in-frame clones and leaves some out. The data show 1,500,000 or so clones, with approximately 98.5% seen just once and 0.36% held by the top ten.

V usage is TRBV2 and J usage is TRBJ2-7, with 7 bases fitting TRBD2. The sequencing sample was made of naive CD4+ T cells sorted from blood. Regarding subset: CD45RA+ positively selected. The origin of this receptor is a man aged 25-45 years in good health. This chain's CDR3 is CASSEGSGTMSYEQYF. The CDR3 coding sequence is TGTGCCAGCAGTGAAGGGTCGGGGACTATGTCCTACGAGCAGTACTTC.